This TCR beta chain was identified during a study of human T cells and chemical hapten exposure. This clonotype was observed a handful of times. Trimming took off 8 bases at V and 5 bases at J, with 12 bases between the two ends. This CDR3 comprises 12 residues. Germline loops: CDR1 MNHNY, CDR2 SVGAGI (reference sequence). One entry per CDR3 protein results from TCRdb running MiXCR on the RACE reads. This table holds some 360,000 distinct CDR3 sequences, approximately 5.1% found once. Described time point: pre-sensitization, week 0. Noted treatment: therapeutic diphenylcyclopropenone sensitization with weekly scalp DPC.

Material: whole blood, obtained in connection with sensitization to the hapten diphenylcyclopropenone (DPC). J is TRBJ1-1 and V is TRBV6-6; maybe TRBD1 (5 bases). The sequence was obtained from a woman aged 50 to 60 with alopecia areata. Some clones in this sample may be carry-over from other donors' samples. CDR3 amino acids: CASSHEGTEAFF. DNA for the CDR3: TGTGCCAGCTCCCACGAGGGGACTGAAGCTTTCTTT.